The next 30 T cell receptor beta chains were all read from a single sample in a study of cytomegalovirus exposure and HLA in healthy donors. In the PCR, 60 Vbeta and 13 Jbeta primers were used. The table came from immunoSEQ multiplex PCR; TCRdb's copy has only in-frame clones and leaves some out. The repertoire holds about 82,000 clones, with 70% to 90% as singletons. The sequenced sample was PBMCs. The origin of the receptors is a man between 18 and 29 years old in good health and CMV-seronegative.

The chain employs TRBV5-6 and TRBJ1-6; no definite D call. The CDR3 has 13 residues. Germline V gives CDR1 SGHDT, CDR2 YYEEEE. V lost 8 bases, J lost 6 bases, and 12 bases lay in between. The CDR3 spells CASGREGNSPLHF. The CDR3 DNA reads as TGTGCCAGTGGTCGGGAGGGTAATTCACCCCTCCACTTT. The variable domain in full, with the rest retrieved from reference TRBV5-6 and TRBJ1-6, is DAGVTQSPTHLIKTRGQQVTLRCSPKSGHDTVSWYQQALGQGPQFIFQYYEEEERQRGNFPDRFSGHQFPNYSSELNVNALLLGDSALYLCASGREGNSPLHFGNGTRLTVT.

The V gene is TRBV29-1, the J gene TRBJ1-5; D might be TRBD1 (6 bases). The CDR3 spans 13 residues. Trimming stripped 6 bases from V and 3 bases from J, with 12 bases between. The V gene's germline CDR1 is SQVTM and CDR2 ANQGSEA. Written as DNA, the CDR3 is TGCAGCGTCAAGGGGGGGCCCAATCAGCCCCAGCATTTT. This sequence encodes CSVKGGPNQPQHF.

CDR3 sequence (DNA): TGTGCCAGCAGCCCGAGACAGGGATCTATCTATGGCTACACCTTC. It specifies CASSPRQGSIYGYTF. This chain connects TRBV7-2 to TRBJ1-2, with TRBD1 matching 7 bases. This CDR3 comprises 15 residues. Losses at the gene ends were 5 bases for V and 4 bases for J; bases not matched to a gene: 10. Germline-derived CDR1 and CDR2 are SGHTA and FQGNSA.

This clone turned up a few times. The chain employs TRBV18 and TRBJ2-2; the match to TRBD1 covers 8 bases. The CDR3 has 15 amino acids. Germline values: CDR1 KGHSH, CDR2 LQKENI. The V gene end was trimmed by 3 bases and the J gene end by 5 bases; junction bases not matched to a gene: 5. CDR3 bases: TGTGCCAGCTCACCCGGACAGGGAGCTACCGGGGAGCTGTTTTTT. Translating it yields CASSPGQGATGELFF. The variable domain in full, with the rest retrieved from reference TRBV18 and TRBJ2-2, is NAGVMQNPRHLVRRRGQEARLRCSPMKGHSHVYWYRQLPEEGLKFMVYLQKENIIDESGMPKERFSAEFPKEGPSILRIQQVVRGDSAAYFCASSPGQGATGELFFGEGSRLTVL.

The chain is built from TRBV6-5 and TRBJ1-4; TRBD1 matches 10 bases. Germline values: CDR1 MNHEY, CDR2 SVGAGI. This CDR3 comprises 16 residues. Losses at the gene ends were 5 bases for V and 3 bases for J; bases not matched to a gene: 6. Written as DNA, the CDR3 is TGTGCCAGCAGTAACTATGGGACAGGGGCTAATGAAAAACTGTTTTTT. This codes for CASSNYGTGANEKLFF.

On this clone itself: Germline and junction disagree at one end, which may indicate a read error. The rearrangement joins TRBV7-9 to TRBJ2-3; 7 nucleotides match TRBD2. The CDR3 is made up of 13 amino acids. Germline V gene sequence: CDR1 SEHNR, CDR2 FQNEAQ (reference sequence). In nucleotides, the CDR3 is TGTTCCAGCAGCTTGGGGGGGACAGATACGCAGTATTTT. This encodes CSSSLGGTDTQYF.

This rearrangement joins TRBV28 to TRBJ2-3, with a possible D match to TRBD2 (6 bases). The CDR3 totals 15 residues. Germline V gene data show CDR1 as MDHEN and CDR2 as SYDVKM. The germline V and J ends were trimmed by 8 bases and 6 bases, with 21 bases remaining between them. The CDR3 DNA sequence: TGTGCCAGCCTGGACACCGGGAGACTTTGGGATACGCAGTATTTT. This codes for CASLDTGRLWDTQYF.

CDR3 amino acids: CASCYSNQPQHF. In DNA, the CDR3 is TGTGCCAGCTGCTATAGCAATCAGCCCCAGCATTTT. This chain links TRBV6-1 with TRBJ1-5; D is unclear. Trimming pared 8 bases from V and 0 bases from J, leaving 5 bases between. This CDR3 has 12 residues. CDR1 is MNHNS and CDR2 is SASEGT in the germline V gene.

A note on this clone: An end of the junction does not agree with germline; a read error may underlie this. The genes are TRBV7-9 and TRBJ2-1; 14 bases are a match to TRBD2. Per the germline V gene, CDR1 is SEHNR and CDR2 is FQNEAQ (reference sequence). The CDR3 runs to 15 residues. The CDR3 loop is CASSLVVGTSGSVLF. In nucleotides, the CDR3 is TGTGCCAGCAGCTTAGTTGTTGGGACTAGCGGGAGCGTACTCTTC.

The genes are TRBV5-1 and TRBJ1-2, with 12 bases matching TRBD1. With V trimmed by 0 bases and J by 0 bases, 6 bases remained unmatched. Germline V CDR1 and CDR2: SGHRS, YFSETQ. This CDR3 has 18 residues. The CDR3 loop reads CASSLGGQGAGSNYGYTF. The CDR3 DNA sequence: TGCGCCAGCAGCTTGGGGGGACAGGGGGCCGGTTCTAACTATGGCTACACCTTC. The full variable domain, its missing parts supplied by reference TRBV5-1 and TRBJ1-2, is KAGVTQTPRYLIKTRGQQVTLSCSPISGHRSVSWYQQTPGQGLQFLFEYFSETQRNKGNFPGRFSGRQFSNSRSEMNVSTLELGDSALYLCASSLGGQGAGSNYGYTFGSGTRLTVV.

The table lists this clone with a count of one. This sequence joins TRBV7-9 and TRBJ1-1; D is uncertain. This CDR3 spans 15 amino acids. Germline loops: CDR1 SEHNR, CDR2 FQNEAQ (reference sequence). V lost 5 bases and J 4 bases, leaving 17 bases between the germline ends. CDR3 DNA sequence: TGTGCCAGCAGCCACGACATCGGAGGTGGCACTGAAGCTTTCTTT. This translates into CASSHDIGGGTEAFF.

The rearrangement uses TRBV11-2 and TRBJ2-3, with 14 bases fitting TRBD2. Trimming removed 4 bases from V and 3 bases from J; junction bases left unmatched: 9. The CDR3 is made up of 18 amino acids. Germline CDR1 reads SGHAT; CDR2 reads FQNNGV. The DNA for the CDR3 is TGTGCCAGCAGCTGGCGGACTAGCGGGAGGCGTTGGACAGATACGCAGTATTTT. It specifies CASSWRTSGRRWTDTQYF.

V and J are TRBV15 and TRBJ2-5, with TRBD1 as a possible D gene (5 bases). CDR1 is LNHNV, CDR2 YYDKDF, per germline (reference sequence). Trimming took off 0 bases at V and 2 bases at J, with 19 bases between the two ends. The CDR3 covers 18 residues. CDR3 bases: TGTGCCACCAGCAGAGATCGCCAGGGCCCAAATGGGCAAGAGACCCAGTACTTC. Protein product: CATSRDRQGPNGQETQYF.

This clone came up a few times. The chain recombines TRBV7-9 with TRBJ2-5; the match to TRBD2 covers 14 bases. V lost 6 bases to trimming and J lost 1 base; unmatched junction nucleotides: 7. Per the germline V gene, CDR1 is SEHNR and CDR2 is FQNEAQ (reference sequence). The CDR3 covers 17 residues. CDR3 bases: TGTGCCAGCAGAAGACCCGGACTAGCGGGAGGCCAAGAGACCCAGTACTTC. As protein: CASRRPGLAGGQETQYF.

This clone was seen only a few times. The chain combines TRBV6-5 with TRBJ2-1; 9 nucleotides agree with TRBD1. Trimming at V came to 8 bases and at J to 7 bases, leaving 6 bases not matched to a gene. Germline loops: CDR1 MNHEY, CDR2 SVGAGI. The CDR3 loop spans 13 amino acids. CDR3 region: CASLRQGDNEQFF. Here the CDR3 DNA reads TGTGCCAGCCTCCGACAGGGGGATAATGAGCAGTTCTTC.

The CDR3 DNA follows: TGTGCCAGCCGACCCGGACTTTCTGGAAACACCATATATTTT. Its protein is CASRPGLSGNTIYF. The chain links TRBV2 to TRBJ1-3; D not resolved. The CDR3 is made up of 14 amino acids. Trimming cost V 8 bases and J 1 base, with 12 bases left between them. CDR1 and CDR2 from the germline V gene are SNHLY and FYNNEI. The full variable domain, with the rest looked up from reference TRBV2 and TRBJ1-3, is EPEVTQTPSHQVTQMGQEVILRCVPISNHLYFYWYRQILGQKVEFLVSFYNNEISEKSEIFDDQFSVERPDGSNFTLKIRSTKLEDSAMYFCASRPGLSGNTIYFGEGSWLTVV.

The DNA of the CDR3 is TGTGCCAGTAGCCACCTCCGGAGTTCCGGGGAGCTGTTTTTT. This translates into CASSHLRSSGELFF. The chain recombines TRBV19 with TRBJ2-2; D gene unclear. V was shortened by 6 bases and J by 6 bases, with 14 bases between the two germline ends. This CDR3 comprises 14 residues. Germline V gene sequence: CDR1 LNHDA, CDR2 SQIVND (reference sequence). Drawing the rest from reference TRBV19 and TRBJ2-2, the complete variable domain is DGGITQSPKYLFRKEGQNVTLSCEQNLNHDAMYWYRQDPGQGLRLIYYSQIVNDFQKGDIAEGYSVSREKKESFPLTVTSAQKNPTAFYLCASSHLRSSGELFFGEGSRLTVL.

The J gene is TRBJ1-1, the V gene TRBV6-5; D might be TRBD1 (6 bases). The CDR3 spans 13 residues. Per germline, CDR1 MNHEY and CDR2 SVGAGI. Between the trimmed V and J ends, which lost 6 bases and 0 bases, there was a span of 8 bases. CDR3 loop: CASSRTVNTEAFF. The CDR3 bases are TGTGCCAGCAGCCGGACAGTGAACACTGAAGCTTTCTTT.

The DNA of the CDR3 is TGTGCCAGCAGCCCCCAATTGAGGGGGCGGTTCTACAATGAGCAGTTCTTC. Translation gives CASSPQLRGRFYNEQFF. The V and J genes are TRBV7-2 and TRBJ2-1, with 7 positions matching TRBD1. Trimming removed 5 bases from V and 3 bases from J; junction bases left unmatched: 13. CDR3 length equals 17 residues. Germline CDR1 is SGHTA and CDR2 is FQGNSA. The full variable domain, rest sourced from reference TRBV7-2 and TRBJ2-1, is GAGVSQSPSNKVTEKGKDVELRCDPISGHTALYWYRQSLGQGLEFLIYFQGNSAPDKSGLPSDRFSAERTGGSVSTLTIQRTQQEDSAVYLCASSPQLRGRFYNEQFFGPGTRLTVL.

This clone was counted a few times. This chain links TRBV10-1 with TRBJ2-3; unclear D gene. This CDR3 is 13 amino acids long. The germline V gene has CDR1 WNHNN and CDR2 SYGVQD (reference sequence). Trimming took off 0 bases at V and 7 bases at J, with 8 bases between the two ends. The CDR3 loop is CASSESNSHTQYF. The CDR3 nucleotides read TGCGCCAGCAGTGAGTCGAACTCTCATACGCAGTATTTT.

The chain has TRBV18 and TRBJ2-5; D gene unclear. Trimming stripped 4 bases from V and 3 bases from J, with 3 bases between. This CDR3 contains 11 residues. Germline-derived CDR1 and CDR2 are KGHSH and LQKENI. The DNA for the CDR3 is TGTGCCAGCTCACTCAAAGAGACCCAGTACTTC. This gives the protein CASSLKETQYF.

The chain has TRBV7-3 and TRBJ1-1, with TRBD1 identical over 8 bases. V was pared by 5 bases and J by 5 bases, with 4 bases of the junction left unmatched. The CDR3 length is 13 residues. Per germline, CDR1 SGHTA and CDR2 FQGTGA. The CDR3 here is CASSPRGRTEAFF. CDR3 in DNA: TGTGCCAGCAGCCCCAGGGGGCGAACTGAAGCTTTCTTT.

J is TRBJ2-7 and V is TRBV27; TRBD2 matches at 13 bases. V shed 4 bases, J shed 4 bases, and the junction held 1 base outside the gene matches. Germline CDR1 is MNHEY and CDR2 is SMNVEV (reference sequence). This CDR3 contains 14 residues. The CDR3 here is CASSSTSGRYEQYF. DNA for the CDR3: TGTGCCAGCAGTTCGACTAGCGGGAGGTACGAGCAGTACTTC.

The V call is TRBV28, the J call TRBJ1-2, with no clear D. The CDR3 runs 14 residues. V lost 8 bases, J lost 1 base, and 14 bases lay in between. CDR1 and CDR2 (germline): MDHEN, SYDVKM. CDR3 nucleotides: TGTGCCAGCCGGGTCGACGGAGTTAACTATGGCTACACCTTC. Its translation is CASRVDGVNYGYTF.

CDR3 DNA: TGTGCCATCAGTGAGGCCGGGGTGCAAGAGACCCAGTACTTC. Residues: CAISEAGVQETQYF. This chain links TRBV10-3 with TRBJ2-5, with D possibly TRBD2 on 5 matching bases. Germline V gene data show CDR1 as ENHRY and CDR2 as SYGVKD. There are 14 residues in the CDR3. With 2 bases removed from V and 2 bases from J, the gap between germline ends came to 9 bases.

The chain carries TRBV4-2 and TRBJ2-1; 7 positions agree with TRBD2. The CDR3 spans 16 residues. V trimming: 5 bases; J trimming: 1 base; junction bases outside the gene matches: 8. Germline V lookup: CDR1 LGHNA, CDR2 YNFKEQ. CDR3 bases: TGTGCCAGCAGCACCCGGAAGCGGGAATCCTACAATGAGCAGTTCTTC. This encodes CASSTRKRESYNEQFF.

The rearrangement joins TRBV11-2 to TRBJ2-1, with TRBD2 matching 11 bases. Per germline, CDR1 SGHAT and CDR2 FQNNGV. The CDR3 is 15 amino acids. J gave up 3 bases and V 6 bases, and 4 bases lay outside the gene matches. This chain's CDR3 is CASRKGLADYNEQFF. The CDR3 DNA is TGTGCCAGCAGAAAGGGACTAGCGGACTACAATGAGCAGTTCTTC.

This clone was counted a single time. This chain uses TRBV5-5 with TRBJ2-5; maybe TRBD1 (6 bases). Germline lookup yields CDR1 SGHKS and CDR2 YYEKEE (reference sequence). Trimming took 4 bases from V and 7 from J, leaving 14 bases between them. The CDR3 length is 13 residues. The CDR3 DNA is TGTGCCAGCAGCCAGATGGGGGCGGCGACCCAGTACTTC. Translation: CASSQMGAATQYF. Using reference TRBV5-5 and TRBJ2-5 for the parts outside the CDR3, the full variable domain is DAGVTQSPTHLIKTRGQQVTLRCSPISGHKSVSWYQQVLGQGPQFIFQYYEKEERGRGNFPDRFSARQFPNYSSELNVNALLLGDSALYLCASSQMGAATQYFGPGTRLLVL.

The chain links TRBV4-2 to TRBJ2-1; D unclear. The CDR3 loop spans 15 amino acids. CDR1 and CDR2 (germline): LGHNA, YNFKEQ. Trimming left V 1 base short and J 6 bases short, with 13 bases between. The CDR3 loop reads CASSQVGTVINEQFF. In nucleotides, the CDR3 is TGTGCCAGCAGCCAAGTCGGAACAGTGATCAATGAGCAGTTCTTC.

This clone was counted a few times. The chain employs TRBV5-1 and TRBJ2-1; TRBD2 matches at 12 bases. CDR3 length: 15 amino acids. V lost 4 bases to trimming and J lost 10 bases; unmatched junction nucleotides: 9. CDR1 and CDR2 from the germline V gene are SGHRS and YFSETQ. The CDR3 DNA is TGCGCCAGCAGCCTGACTAGCGGGAGTTCTACGGAGCAGTTCTTC. It encodes CASSLTSGSSTEQFF.